This T cell receptor (beta chain) was identified in a study of OX40 agonist ivuxolimab in advanced cancers. Study-level information: Patients treated during dose escalation were battling hepatocellular carcinoma, melanoma, renal cell or head and neck cancer.

Worth noting for this clone: Its target is unknown.

This CDR3 comprises 14 residues. V was shortened by 6 bases and J by 1 base, with 12 bases between the two germline ends. Germline CDR1 is MNHEY and CDR2 is SMNVEV (reference sequence). Using immunoSEQ multiplex PCR, the repertoire was profiled, and TCRdb retains in-frame clones only, with some absent. The table lists under 90,000 clones, 93% of them singletons. Overall study findings and caveats: In the 0.1-3.0 mg/kg groups, partial responders showed among the lowest expansion. Normalized expansion of T-cell clones was also low for some nonresponders.

Here the sequenced sample was CD4+ or CD8+ T cells sorted from blood, taken in a trial of the OX40 agonist ivuxolimab. The sequence came from an adult with an advanced solid tumor such as melanoma, head and neck, liver or kidney cancer. This chain joins TRBV27 and TRBJ1-1; D unclear. The CDR3 is CASRFWESNTEAFF. The CDR3 DNA is TGTGCCAGCAGATTTTGGGAGTCGAACACTGAAGCTTTCTTT.